The source of this TCR beta chain is a study of T cell repertoires in cytomegalovirus infection. Study-level information: Indications of both CMV infection and matching HLA type were provided by public TCR beta signatures. Study findings and constraints: Public TCR beta family frequency separated CMV-and-HLA carriers, including in an independent cohort. What dominated the ex vivo response were HLA-C-restricted CMV-specific TCR beta clonotypes.

Trimming cost V 6 bases and J 6 bases, with 5 bases left between them. This CDR3 has 11 amino acids. The germline V gene has CDR1 LNHDA and CDR2 SQIVND (reference sequence). TCRdb analysed the reads with MiXCR anew, one entry per CDR3 protein. The table records around 800,000 distinct CDR3 sequences, approximately 32% of them present only once. This clonotype came up a few times. Its target is not known. V usage is TRBV19 and J usage is TRBJ2-2, with unresolved D. This clonotype originated in a human donor in good health (CMV status not recorded). Some clones in this sample may be carry-over from other donors' samples. This specimen consisted of cultured CD8+ T cells from PBMCs, obtained from culture after CMV antigen stimulation. CDR3 nucleotide sequence: TGTGCCAGTAGAAGTGCCGGGGAGCTGTTTTTT. Residues: CASRSAGELFF.